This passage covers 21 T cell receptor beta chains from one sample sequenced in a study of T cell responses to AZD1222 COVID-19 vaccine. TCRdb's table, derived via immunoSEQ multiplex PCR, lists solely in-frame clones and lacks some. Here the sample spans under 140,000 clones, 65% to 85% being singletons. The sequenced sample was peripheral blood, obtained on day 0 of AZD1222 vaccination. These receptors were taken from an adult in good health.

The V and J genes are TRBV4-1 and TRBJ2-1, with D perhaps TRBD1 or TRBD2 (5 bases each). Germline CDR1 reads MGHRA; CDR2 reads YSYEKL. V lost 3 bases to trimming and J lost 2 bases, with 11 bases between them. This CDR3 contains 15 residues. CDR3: CASSQGQGAYNEQFF. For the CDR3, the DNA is TGCGCCAGCAGCCAGGGGCAGGGAGCCTACAATGAGCAGTTCTTC.

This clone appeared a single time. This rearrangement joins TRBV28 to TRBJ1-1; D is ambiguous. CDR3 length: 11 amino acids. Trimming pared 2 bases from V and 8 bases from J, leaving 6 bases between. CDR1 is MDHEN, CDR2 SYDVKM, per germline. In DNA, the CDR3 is TGTGCCAGCAGTTTAAAGAGGGAAGCTTTCTTT. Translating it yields CASSLKREAFF.

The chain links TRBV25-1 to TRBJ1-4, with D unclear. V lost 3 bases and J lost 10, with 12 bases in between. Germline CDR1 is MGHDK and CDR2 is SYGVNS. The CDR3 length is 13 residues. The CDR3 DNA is TGTGCCAGCAGTGACTATATGTGGGGAAAACTGTTTTTT. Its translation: CASSDYMWGKLFF.

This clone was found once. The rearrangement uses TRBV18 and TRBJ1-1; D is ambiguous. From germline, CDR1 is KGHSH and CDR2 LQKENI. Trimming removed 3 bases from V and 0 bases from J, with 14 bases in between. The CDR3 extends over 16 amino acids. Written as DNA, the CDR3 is TGTGCCAGCTCACCCTCGAGGGCCGCCGTGAACACTGAAGCTTTCTTT. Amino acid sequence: CASSPSRAAVNTEAFF.

CDR3 sequence: CASSVGGTEAFF. DNA of the CDR3: TGCGCCAGCAGTGTAGGTGGTACTGAAGCTTTCTTT. This sequence joins TRBV10-2 and TRBJ1-1; D unresolved. The CDR3 totals 12 residues. CDR1 and CDR2 (germline): WSHSY, SAAADI. V gave up 4 bases and J gave up 5 bases, with 8 bases separating them.

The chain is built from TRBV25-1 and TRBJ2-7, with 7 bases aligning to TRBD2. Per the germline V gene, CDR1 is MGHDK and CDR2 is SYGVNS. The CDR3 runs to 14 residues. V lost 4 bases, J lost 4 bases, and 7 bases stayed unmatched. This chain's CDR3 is CASSAASGIYEQYF. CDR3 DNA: TGTGCCAGCAGTGCTGCTAGCGGAATTTACGAGCAGTACTTC.

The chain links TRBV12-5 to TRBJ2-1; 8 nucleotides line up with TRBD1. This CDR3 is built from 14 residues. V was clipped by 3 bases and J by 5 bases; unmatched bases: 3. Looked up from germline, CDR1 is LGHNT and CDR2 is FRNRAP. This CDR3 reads CASGFGQGNNEQFF. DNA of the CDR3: TGTGCTAGTGGTTTCGGACAGGGAAACAATGAGCAGTTCTTC.

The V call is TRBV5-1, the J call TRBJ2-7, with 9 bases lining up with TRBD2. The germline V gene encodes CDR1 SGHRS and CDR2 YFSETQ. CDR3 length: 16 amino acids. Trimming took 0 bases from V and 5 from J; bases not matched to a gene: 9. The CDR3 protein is CASSLAMTSGPDEQYF. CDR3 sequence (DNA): TGCGCCAGCAGCTTGGCAATGACTAGCGGCCCTGACGAGCAGTACTTC. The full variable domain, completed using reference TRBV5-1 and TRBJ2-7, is KAGVTQTPRYLIKTRGQQVTLSCSPISGHRSVSWYQQTPGQGLQFLFEYFSETQRNKGNFPGRFSGRQFSNSRSEMNVSTLELGDSALYLCASSLAMTSGPDEQYFGPGTRLTVT.

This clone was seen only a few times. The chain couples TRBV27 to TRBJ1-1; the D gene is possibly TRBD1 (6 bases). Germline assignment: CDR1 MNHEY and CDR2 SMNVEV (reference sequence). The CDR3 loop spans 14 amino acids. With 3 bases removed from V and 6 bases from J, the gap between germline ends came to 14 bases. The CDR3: CASSLRGKGAEAFF. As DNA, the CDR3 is TGTGCCAGCAGTTTGAGGGGGAAGGGGGCTGAAGCTTTCTTT.

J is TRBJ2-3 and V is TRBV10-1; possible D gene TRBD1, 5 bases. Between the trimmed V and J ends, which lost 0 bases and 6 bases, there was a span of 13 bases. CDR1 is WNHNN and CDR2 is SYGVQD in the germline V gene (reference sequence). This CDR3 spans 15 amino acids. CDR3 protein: CASSESYSGLDTQYF. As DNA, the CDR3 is TGCGCCAGCAGTGAGTCTTATTCAGGGCTGGATACGCAGTATTTT.

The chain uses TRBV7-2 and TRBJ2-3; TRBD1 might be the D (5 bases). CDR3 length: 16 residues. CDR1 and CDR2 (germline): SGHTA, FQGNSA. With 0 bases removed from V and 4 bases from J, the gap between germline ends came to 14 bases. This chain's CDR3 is CASSLALISGPDTQYF. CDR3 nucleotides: TGTGCCAGCAGCTTAGCGCTAATCTCAGGGCCAGATACGCAGTATTTT.

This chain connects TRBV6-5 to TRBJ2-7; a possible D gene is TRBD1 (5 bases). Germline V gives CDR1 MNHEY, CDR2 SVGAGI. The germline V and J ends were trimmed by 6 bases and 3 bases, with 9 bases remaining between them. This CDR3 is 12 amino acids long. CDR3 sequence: CASSRGHYEQYF. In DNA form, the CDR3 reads TGTGCCAGCAGCCGCGGACACTACGAGCAGTACTTC.

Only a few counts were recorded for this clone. The CDR3 is CASSPPPGHRDNTGELFF. CDR3 in DNA: TGTGCCAGCAGCCCCCCCCCGGGACACCGAGACAACACCGGGGAGCTGTTTTTT. This chain uses TRBV5-5 with TRBJ2-2, with D perhaps TRBD1 (6 bases). V lost 4 bases, J lost 2 bases, and 21 bases lay in between. CDR3 size: 18 residues. CDR1 and CDR2 (germline): SGHKS, YYEKEE (reference sequence).

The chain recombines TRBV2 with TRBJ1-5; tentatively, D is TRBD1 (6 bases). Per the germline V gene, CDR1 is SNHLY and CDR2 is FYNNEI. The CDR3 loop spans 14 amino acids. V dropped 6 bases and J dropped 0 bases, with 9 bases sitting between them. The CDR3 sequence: CASRDSSSNQPQHF. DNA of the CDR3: TGTGCCAGCAGGGACAGCAGTAGCAATCAGCCCCAGCATTTT.

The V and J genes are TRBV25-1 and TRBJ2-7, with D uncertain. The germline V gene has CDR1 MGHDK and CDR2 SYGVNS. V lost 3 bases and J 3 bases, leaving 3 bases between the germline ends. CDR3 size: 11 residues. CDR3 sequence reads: CASSDVYEQYF. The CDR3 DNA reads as TGTGCCAGCAGTGACGTCTACGAGCAGTACTTC.

The chain's CDR3 is CASSRHLAGGTLGANVLTF. CDR3 coding DNA: TGTGCCAGCAGCAGACACCTAGCGGGAGGGACGCTTGGGGCCAACGTCCTGACTTTC. This rearrangement joins TRBV14 to TRBJ2-6; 12 bases line up with TRBD2. V lost 5 bases to trimming and J lost 3 bases; unmatched junction nucleotides: 11. CDR3 length equals 19 residues. In germline, CDR1 is SGHDN, CDR2 FVKESK.

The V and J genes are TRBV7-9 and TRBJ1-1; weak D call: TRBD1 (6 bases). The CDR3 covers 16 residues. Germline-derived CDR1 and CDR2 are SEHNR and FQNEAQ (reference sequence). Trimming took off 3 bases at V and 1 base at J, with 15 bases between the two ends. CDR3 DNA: TGTGCCAGCAGCTTCACGGCGGGGGCGGGGAACACTGAAGCTTTCTTT. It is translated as CASSFTAGAGNTEAFF. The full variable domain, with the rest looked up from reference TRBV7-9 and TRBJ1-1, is DTGVSQNPRHKITKRGQNVTFRCDPISEHNRLYWYRQTLGQGPEFLTYFQNEAQLEKSRLLSDRFSAERPKGSFSTLEIQRTEQGDSAMYLCASSFTAGAGNTEAFFGQGTRLTVV.

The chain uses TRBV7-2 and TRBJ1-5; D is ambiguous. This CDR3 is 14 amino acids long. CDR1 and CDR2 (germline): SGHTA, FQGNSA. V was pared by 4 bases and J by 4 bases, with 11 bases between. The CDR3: CASSSWAGNQPQHF. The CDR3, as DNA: TGTGCCAGCAGCTCATGGGCCGGGAATCAGCCCCAGCATTTT.

The DNA for the CDR3 is TGTGCCAGTAGAACCGGGACTAGTCTAGGAGATACGCAGTATTTT. It translates to CASRTGTSLGDTQYF. J is TRBJ2-3 and V is TRBV19, with TRBD2 matching over 8 bases. The germline V gene encodes CDR1 LNHDA and CDR2 SQIVND (reference sequence). With 6 bases clipped from V and 5 bases from J, the junction kept 10 bases outside the gene matches. This CDR3 contains 15 residues. Filled out from reference TRBV19 and TRBJ2-3, the complete variable domain reads DGGITQSPKYLFRKEGQNVTLSCEQNLNHDAMYWYRQDPGQGLRLIYYSQIVNDFQKGDIAEGYSVSREKKESFPLTVTSAQKNPTAFYLCASRTGTSLGDTQYFGPGTRLTVL.

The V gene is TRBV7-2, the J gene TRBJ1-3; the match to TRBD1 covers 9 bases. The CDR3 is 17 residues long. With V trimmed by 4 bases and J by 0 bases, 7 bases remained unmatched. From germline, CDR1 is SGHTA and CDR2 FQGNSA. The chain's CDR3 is CASSSGTGTISGNTIYF. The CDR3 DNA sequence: TGTGCCAGCAGCTCCGGGACAGGGACTATCTCTGGAAACACCATATATTTT.

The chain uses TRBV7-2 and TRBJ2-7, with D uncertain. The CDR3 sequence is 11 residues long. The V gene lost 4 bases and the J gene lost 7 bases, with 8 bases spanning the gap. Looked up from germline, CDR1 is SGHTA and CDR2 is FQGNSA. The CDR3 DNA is TGTGCCAGCAGCTCGAGGTTTGAGCAGTACTTC. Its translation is CASSSRFEQYF.